The clone carrying this TCR beta chain appeared once. These data originate in a study of blood T cell repertoires in COVID-19. The overall study: Sites across the United States, Italy and Spain contributed samples from acute and convalescent COVID-19. Sources were T cells, B-cell-depleted T cells, or PBMCs; the material itself was cDNA or gDNA.

The authors' processing: Estimation of nucleated cell counts relied on the amplification of reference gene primers. Sequenced by immunoSEQ multiplex PCR; TCRdb stores in-frame clones only, minus some. The D gene and trimming were derived from the DNA, and the V and J assignments and clone size from that table. The data hold 350,000 or so clones, with around 90% observed a single time. Seattle patients were enrolled while actively infected and followed longitudinally. This CDR3 spans 14 amino acids. V dropped 2 bases and J dropped 10 bases, with 13 bases sitting between them. Germline V CDR1 and CDR2: SGHDT, YYEEEE.

Specimen: peripheral blood. The receptor was derived from a woman aged 55 to 70 with COVID-19, enrolled during active disease. The chain links TRBV5-6 to TRBJ1-6; D remains ambiguous. In nucleotides, the CDR3 is TGTGCCAGCAGCTTTACCGTGCCCGGGTCACCCCTCCACTTT. Amino acids: CASSFTVPGSPLHF.